This passage covers 4 T cell receptor beta chains from one sample sequenced in a study of cytomegalovirus exposure and HLA in healthy donors. The primer mix had 60 Vbeta and 13 Jbeta primers. Some clones are missing from TCRdb's copy, which holds only in-frame ones; the method was immunoSEQ multiplex PCR. The sample comprises over 150,000 clones, just under 80% of which are singletons, and 13% rests with the top ten. Sequencing was carried out using PBMCs. Every receptor here comes from a woman aged 45-65 years in good health and CMV-seropositive.

There are a few counts of this clone. The V and J genes are TRBV11-2 and TRBJ2-1, with TRBD2 as a possible D gene (5 bases). The CDR3 contains 12 residues. The germline gives CDR1 SGHAT, CDR2 FQNNGV. With 5 bases removed from V and 15 bases from J, the gap between germline ends came to 17 bases. CDR3 loop: CASSAASGTGFF. CDR3 in DNA: TGTGCCAGCAGCGCCGCATCGGGAACGGGGTTCTTC.

The V gene is TRBV5-6, the J gene TRBJ1-5; D might be TRBD1 (5 bases). Trimming stripped 0 bases from V and 5 bases from J, with 12 bases between. The CDR3 covers 15 residues. Germline CDR1 SGHDT, CDR2 YYEEEE. The CDR3 DNA reads as TGTGCCAGCAGCTTGGGGGCAGGGTGGGATCAGCCCCAGCATTTT. Amino acid sequence: CASSLGAGWDQPQHF.

The V and J genes are TRBV11-2 and TRBJ2-1; the D gene is possibly TRBD2 (5 bases). Trimming left V 1 base short and J 9 bases short, with 10 bases between. Germline CDR1 and CDR2: SGHAT and FQNNGV. This CDR3 comprises 13 residues. The CDR3 sequence is CASSLVGGGEQFF. The CDR3 DNA is TGTGCCAGCAGCTTAGTAGGAGGAGGTGAGCAGTTCTTC.

This clone was counted once. This chain links TRBV6-1 with TRBJ2-5, with 7 bases lining up with TRBD2. The end of the DNA fits TRBJ2-7 better, so the J call may be wrong. The germline CDR1 and CDR2 sequences are MNHNS and SASEGT. This CDR3 is 16 amino acids long. The CDR3 sequence: CASSALAGTNTYEQYF. The CDR3 DNA sequence: TGTGCCAGCAGTGCGCTAGCCGGGACTAACACCTACGAGCAGTACTTC.